This is a list of T cell receptor beta chains from one sample in a study of blood T cells in healthy people across ages. TCRdb re-analysed the 5' RACE reads in MiXCR, keeping a single row per CDR3 protein. Among hundreds of thousands of distinct CDR3 sequences listed, around 43% were seen once. What was sequenced was blood. Receptors originate from a man in his 60s in good health. The CDR3 runs from the conserved cysteine through the conserved F or W. D genes are given only for firm matches. Rows give clone size only sometimes, using once, few, many, or a class for an expanded clone.

v_gene: TRBV5-1
j_gene: TRBJ1-5
abundance: .
d_gene: TRBD1
CDR3nt: TGCGCCAGCAGCGCCCGGACAGGGCCTAATCAGCCCCAGCATTTT
CDR3aa: CASSARTGPNQPQHF

v_gene: TRBV13
j_gene: TRBJ2-5
abundance: .
d_gene: .
CDR3nt: TGTGCCAGCAGCTTAGGTGGCAGGGGTAAGACCCAGTACTTC
CDR3aa: CASSLGGRGKTQYF

v_gene: TRBV3-1
j_gene: TRBJ1-5
abundance: .
d_gene: TRBD1
CDR3nt: TGTGCCAGCAGCCAAACTAGGACAGGGGGCCAGCCCCAGCATTTT
CDR3aa: CASSQTRTGGQPQHF

v_gene: TRBV4-1
j_gene: TRBJ2-7
abundance: .
d_gene: TRBD2
CDR3nt: TGCGCCAGCAGCAAGTCTAGCGGGGGATCCTACGAGCAGTACTTC
CDR3aa: CASSKSSGGSYEQYF

v_gene: TRBV7-2
j_gene: TRBJ2-3
abundance: .
d_gene: .
CDR3nt: TGTGCCAGCAGCTTCGGGAGCCGCACAGATACGCAGTATTTT
CDR3aa: CASSFGSRTDTQYF

v_gene: TRBV6-6
j_gene: TRBJ2-5
abundance: .
d_gene: .
CDR3nt: TGTGCCTGCAGTCCGTCAAAGGCGGAGACCCAGTACTTC
CDR3aa: CACSPSKAETQYF

v_gene: TRBV15
j_gene: TRBJ2-1
abundance: .
d_gene: TRBD1
CDR3nt: TGTGCCACCAGGGGACAGAGAGTTGACAATGAGCAGTTCTTC
CDR3aa: CATRGQRVDNEQFF

v_gene: TRBV28
j_gene: TRBJ1-5
abundance: once
d_gene: .
CDR3nt: TGTGCCAGCAGGCCGGGACGCGCTGTATGGCCCCAGCATTTT
CDR3aa: CASRPGRAVWPQHF

v_gene: TRBV10-3
j_gene: TRBJ2-3
abundance: .
d_gene: .
CDR3nt: TGTGCCATCAGTGAGTCGGAATTATCAGATACGCAGTATTTT
CDR3aa: CAISESELSDTQYF

v_gene: TRBV20-1
j_gene: TRBJ2-4
abundance: few
d_gene: TRBD2
CDR3nt: TGCAGTGCTAGGCGCCCGGGGGGGAACATTCAGTACTTC
CDR3aa: CSARRPGGNIQYF

v_gene: TRBV29-1
j_gene: TRBJ1-5
abundance: .
d_gene: .
CDR3nt: TGCAGCGTTGCCGACGGACTTAGCAATCAGCCCCAGCATTTT
CDR3aa: CSVADGLSNQPQHF

v_gene: TRBV16
j_gene: TRBJ2-4
abundance: .
d_gene: .
CDR3nt: TGTGCCAGCAGCCCCAGGAGGGAAATAAACATTCAGTACTTC
CDR3aa: CASSPRREINIQYF

v_gene: TRBV12-3/TRBV12-4
j_gene: TRBJ1-4
abundance: .
d_gene: .
CDR3nt: TGTGCCAGCAGTTTGGCCGGGGGCGAAAAACTGTTTTTT
CDR3aa: CASSLAGGEKLFF

v_gene: TRBV6-5
j_gene: TRBJ2-1
abundance: .
d_gene: TRBD1
CDR3nt: TGTGCCAGCAGTTACTCGGACAGGGGCAATGAGCAGTTCTTC
CDR3aa: CASSYSDRGNEQFF

v_gene: TRBV7-2
j_gene: TRBJ2-3
abundance: .
d_gene: .
CDR3nt: TGTGCCAGCAGCGCGGCCTCGCGGACAGATACGCAGTATTTT
CDR3aa: CASSAASRTDTQYF

v_gene: TRBV4-1
j_gene: TRBJ2-5
abundance: .
d_gene: .
CDR3nt: TGCGCCAGCAGCCAAGTACCTGGCTCCTCAGAGACCCAGTACTTC
CDR3aa: CASSQVPGSSETQYF

v_gene: TRBV9
j_gene: TRBJ2-3
abundance: .
d_gene: TRBD2
CDR3nt: TGTGCCACCAATCCAAGCGGGAGGAGCACAGATACGCAGTATTTT
CDR3aa: CATNPSGRSTDTQYF

v_gene: TRBV29-1
j_gene: TRBJ2-2
abundance: .
d_gene: .
CDR3nt: TGCAGCGTTGAAGATCCCTACACCGGGGAGCTGTTTTTT
CDR3aa: CSVEDPYTGELFF

v_gene: TRBV20-1
j_gene: TRBJ2-3
abundance: few
d_gene: .
CDR3nt: TGCAGTGCTAGAGATCTTTGGGGGGCCTCTAGCACAGATACGCAGTATTTT
CDR3aa: CSARDLWGASSTDTQYF

v_gene: TRBV6-2/TRBV6-3
j_gene: TRBJ1-1
abundance: few
d_gene: TRBD1
CDR3nt: TGTGCCAGCAGTATGGCAGGGGGTACGAGGACTGAAGCTTTCTTT
CDR3aa: CASSMAGGTRTEAFF

v_gene: TRBV20-1
j_gene: TRBJ1-5
abundance: .
d_gene: .
CDR3nt: TGCAGTGCTAAAGTGGTTGTGGGAAGCAATCAGCCCCAGCATTTT
CDR3aa: CSAKVVVGSNQPQHF

v_gene: TRBV7-6
j_gene: TRBJ2-1
abundance: .
d_gene: TRBD2
CDR3nt: TGTGCCAGCAGCCAACCGCTAGCGGGGGTTGGTGGTGAGCAGTTCTTC
CDR3aa: CASSQPLAGVGGEQFF

v_gene: TRBV2
j_gene: TRBJ2-3
abundance: .
d_gene: TRBD1
CDR3nt: TGTGCCGGGGGACAGGGGTGGGGAGATACGCAGTATTTT
CDR3aa: CAGGQGWGDTQYF

v_gene: TRBV27
j_gene: TRBJ2-3
abundance: .
d_gene: TRBD1
CDR3nt: TGTGCCAGCAGTTTATCGGGGACAGGACTCACAGATACGCAGTATTTT
CDR3aa: CASSLSGTGLTDTQYF

v_gene: TRBV29-1
j_gene: TRBJ2-7
abundance: .
d_gene: .
CDR3nt: TGCAGCGCCGCCGAGGACTTCTACGAGCAGTACTTC
CDR3aa: CSAAEDFYEQYF

v_gene: TRBV19
j_gene: TRBJ2-1
abundance: once
d_gene: TRBD2
CDR3nt: TGTGCCAGTAGTATCCAGCGGGGGGCTAATGAGCGGTTCTTC
CDR3aa: CASSIQRGANERFF

v_gene: TRBV20-1
j_gene: TRBJ2-6
abundance: many
d_gene: .
CDR3nt: TGCAGTGCTAGAAAGACAGCTGGGGCCAACGTCCTGACTTTC
CDR3aa: CSARKTAGANVLTF

v_gene: TRBV28
j_gene: TRBJ1-2
abundance: few
d_gene: TRBD1
CDR3nt: TGTGCCAGCAGTTTCGGGGACAGGGAAAGTTATGGCTACACCTTC
CDR3aa: CASSFGDRESYGYTF

v_gene: TRBV7-6
j_gene: TRBJ2-1
abundance: .
d_gene: TRBD1
CDR3nt: TGTGCCAGCAGCTCACAGGGGTTATTACAAAATGAGCAGTTCTTC
CDR3aa: CASSSQGLLQNEQFF

v_gene: TRBV2
j_gene: TRBJ2-1
abundance: .
d_gene: TRBD1
CDR3nt: TGTGCCAGCAGTGATGGAGGGACAGGGGGCTCAGAAGGTGAGCAGTTCTTC
CDR3aa: CASSDGGTGGSEGEQFF

v_gene: TRBV3-1
j_gene: TRBJ2-5
abundance: many
d_gene: .
CDR3nt: TGTGCCAGCAGCCAAGGAGAAACGAGCGGCGGAGAGACCCAGTACTTC
CDR3aa: CASSQGETSGGETQYF

v_gene: TRBV4-1
j_gene: TRBJ2-7
abundance: .
d_gene: TRBD2
CDR3nt: TGCGCCAGCAGCCAAGATCAAGCGGGGAGGGCCTACAATGAGCAGTACTTC
CDR3aa: CASSQDQAGRAYNEQYF

v_gene: TRBV6-2/TRBV6-3
j_gene: TRBJ2-7
abundance: .
d_gene: .
CDR3nt: TGTGCCAGCAGTTTAGGAGACCCCGTGCGGTACTTC
CDR3aa: CASSLGDPVRYF

v_gene: TRBV4-3
j_gene: TRBJ1-4
abundance: few
d_gene: TRBD1
CDR3nt: TGCGCCAGCAGGGGACAGGGGAGGGAAAAACTGTTTTTT
CDR3aa: CASRGQGREKLFF

v_gene: TRBV6-5
j_gene: TRBJ1-2
abundance: .
d_gene: TRBD1
CDR3nt: TGTGCCAGCAGTTACCACAGGGGACAGGCAAAGGGCGGCTACACCTTC
CDR3aa: CASSYHRGQAKGGYTF

v_gene: TRBV7-9
j_gene: TRBJ1-1
abundance: .
d_gene: .
CDR3nt: TGTGCCAGCAGCTTATCAGGGATGTACACTGAAGCTTTCTTT
CDR3aa: CASSLSGMYTEAFF

v_gene: TRBV7-2
j_gene: TRBJ1-5
abundance: few
d_gene: TRBD1
CDR3nt: TGTGCCAGCAGCCAGACCGGGACAGGGGGCCAGCCCCAGCATTTT
CDR3aa: CASSQTGTGGQPQHF

v_gene: TRBV25-1
j_gene: TRBJ2-7
abundance: .
d_gene: .
CDR3nt: TGTGCCAGCTCCGAGGAGGGATTACGCGAGCAGTACTTC
CDR3aa: CASSEEGLREQYF

v_gene: TRBV2
j_gene: TRBJ2-1
abundance: .
d_gene: .
CDR3nt: TGTGCCAGCAGGGGGAACAACCCGTACAATGAGCAGTTCTTC
CDR3aa: CASRGNNPYNEQFF

v_gene: TRBV20-1
j_gene: TRBJ2-2
abundance: many
d_gene: .
CDR3nt: TGCAGTGCTCCGAATGAGGCCGGGGAGCTGTTTTTT
CDR3aa: CSAPNEAGELFF

v_gene: TRBV20-1
j_gene: TRBJ2-7
abundance: .
d_gene: TRBD1
CDR3nt: TGCAGTGCTAGGACGACAGGGGTTTCCCCTCACGAGCAGTACTTC
CDR3aa: CSARTTGVSPHEQYF

v_gene: TRBV12-3/TRBV12-4
j_gene: TRBJ2-3
abundance: few
d_gene: TRBD2
CDR3nt: TGTGCCAGCAGTTCTAGCGGGGGCGCCGGAGCGCAGTATTTT
CDR3aa: CASSSSGGAGAQYF

v_gene: TRBV6-4
j_gene: TRBJ2-4
abundance: .
d_gene: .
CDR3nt: TGTGCCAGCAGTGATCCGGGTGAGACCAAAAACATTCAGTACTTC
CDR3aa: CASSDPGETKNIQYF

v_gene: TRBV7-2
j_gene: TRBJ2-3
abundance: .
d_gene: .
CDR3nt: TGTGCCAGCACTCTCGACCCTGGGTCAGATACGCAGTATTTT
CDR3aa: CASTLDPGSDTQYF

v_gene: TRBV21-1
j_gene: TRBJ2-6
abundance: .
d_gene: .
CDR3nt: TGTGCCAGCAGCAAATTGGGTCGCTCTGGGGCCAACGTCCTGACTTTC
CDR3aa: CASSKLGRSGANVLTF

v_gene: TRBV20-1
j_gene: TRBJ2-1
abundance: .
d_gene: .
CDR3nt: TGCAGTGCTAGACAGGACCAAACCTCCTACAATGAGCAGTTCTTC
CDR3aa: CSARQDQTSYNEQFF

v_gene: TRBV20-1
j_gene: TRBJ2-2
abundance: .
d_gene: TRBD2
CDR3nt: TGCAGTGCTAGACGTAGCGGGGGTGGAACCGGGGAGCTGTTTTTT
CDR3aa: CSARRSGGGTGELFF

v_gene: TRBV25-1
j_gene: TRBJ2-5
abundance: .
d_gene: .
CDR3nt: TGTGCCAGCAGTGAGTCTCGTCAAGAAGAGACCCAGTACTTC
CDR3aa: CASSESRQEETQYF

v_gene: TRBV20-1
j_gene: TRBJ2-2
abundance: .
d_gene: .
CDR3nt: TGCAGTGCTTCACGGGATCCCCGGTCCGGGGAGCTGTTTTTT
CDR3aa: CSASRDPRSGELFF

v_gene: TRBV28
j_gene: TRBJ1-5
abundance: many
d_gene: .
CDR3nt: TGTGCCAGCAGTTTTGTGGCTAGTGGCAATCAGCCCCAGCATTTT
CDR3aa: CASSFVASGNQPQHF